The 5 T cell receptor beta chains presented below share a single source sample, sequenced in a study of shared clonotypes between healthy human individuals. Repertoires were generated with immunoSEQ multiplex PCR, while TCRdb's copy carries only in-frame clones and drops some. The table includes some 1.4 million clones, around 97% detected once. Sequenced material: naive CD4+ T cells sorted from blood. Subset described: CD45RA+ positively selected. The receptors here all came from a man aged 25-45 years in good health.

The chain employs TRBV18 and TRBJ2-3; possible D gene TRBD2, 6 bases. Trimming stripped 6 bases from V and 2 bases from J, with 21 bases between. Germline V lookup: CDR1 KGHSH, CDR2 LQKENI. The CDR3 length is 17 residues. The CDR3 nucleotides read TGTGCCAGCTCGCCGATAGGGGACTTCCTTTCCACAGATACGCAGTATTTT. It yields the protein CASSPIGDFLSTDTQYF.

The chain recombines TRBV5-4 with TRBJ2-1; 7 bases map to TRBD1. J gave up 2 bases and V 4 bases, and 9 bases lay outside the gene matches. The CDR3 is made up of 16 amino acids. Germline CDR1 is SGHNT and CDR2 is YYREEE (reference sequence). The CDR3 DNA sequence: TGTGCCAGCAGCAGATTCCAGGGGGTGGCCTACAATGAGCAGTTCTTC. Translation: CASSRFQGVAYNEQFF.

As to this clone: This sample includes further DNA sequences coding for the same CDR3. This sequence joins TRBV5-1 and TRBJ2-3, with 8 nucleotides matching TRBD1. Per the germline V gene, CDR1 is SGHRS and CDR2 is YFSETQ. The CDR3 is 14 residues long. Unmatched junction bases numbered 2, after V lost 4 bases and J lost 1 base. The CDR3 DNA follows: TGCGCCAGCAGCGGACAGGGAGGCACAGATACGCAGTATTTT. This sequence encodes CASSGQGGTDTQYF.

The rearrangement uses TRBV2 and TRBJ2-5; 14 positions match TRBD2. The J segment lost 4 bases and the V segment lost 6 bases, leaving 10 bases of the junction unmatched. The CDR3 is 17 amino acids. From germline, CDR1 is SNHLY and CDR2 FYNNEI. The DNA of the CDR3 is TGTGCCAGCAGAGCCGGGACTAGCGGGGGTGCTTTAGAGACCCAGTACTTC. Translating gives CASRAGTSGGALETQYF.

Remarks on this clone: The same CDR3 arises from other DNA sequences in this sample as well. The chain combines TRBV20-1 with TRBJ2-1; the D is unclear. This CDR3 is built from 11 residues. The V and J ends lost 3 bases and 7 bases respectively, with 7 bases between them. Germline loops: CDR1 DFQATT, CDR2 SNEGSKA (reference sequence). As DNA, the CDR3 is TGCAGTGCTAGCTTCCCAAATGAGCAGTTCTTC. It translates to CSASFPNEQFF.